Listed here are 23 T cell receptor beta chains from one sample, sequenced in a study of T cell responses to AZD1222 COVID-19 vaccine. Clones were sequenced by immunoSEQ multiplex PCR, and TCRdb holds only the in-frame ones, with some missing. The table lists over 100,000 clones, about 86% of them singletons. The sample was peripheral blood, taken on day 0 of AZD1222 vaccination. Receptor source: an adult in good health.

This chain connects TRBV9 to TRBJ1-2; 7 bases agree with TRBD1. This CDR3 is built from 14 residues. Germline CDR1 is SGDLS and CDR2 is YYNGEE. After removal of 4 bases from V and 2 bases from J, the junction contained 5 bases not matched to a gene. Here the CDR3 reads CASSPRDSNYGYTF. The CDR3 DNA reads TGTGCCAGCAGCCCCCGGGACAGCAACTATGGCTACACCTTC.

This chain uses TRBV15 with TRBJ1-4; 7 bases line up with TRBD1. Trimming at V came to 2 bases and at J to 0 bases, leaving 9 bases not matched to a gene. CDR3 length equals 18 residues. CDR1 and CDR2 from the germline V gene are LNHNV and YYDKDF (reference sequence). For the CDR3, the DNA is TGTGCCACCAGCAGACTTAGGACAGGACCTGCAACTAATGAAAAACTGTTTTTT. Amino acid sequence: CATSRLRTGPATNEKLFF.

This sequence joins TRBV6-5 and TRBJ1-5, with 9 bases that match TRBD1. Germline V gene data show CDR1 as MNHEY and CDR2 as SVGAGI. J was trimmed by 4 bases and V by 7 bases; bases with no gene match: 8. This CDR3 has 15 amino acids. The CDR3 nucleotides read TGTGCCAGCATGATTACAGGGGGCGCGAATCAGCCCCAGCATTTT. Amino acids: CASMITGGANQPQHF.

CDR3 in amino acids: CATSVLEQGRDEQFF. The DNA of the CDR3 is TGTGCCACCAGTGTCCTAGAACAGGGGAGAGATGAGCAGTTCTTC. The chain recombines TRBV24-1 with TRBJ2-1; 7 bases map to TRBD1. CDR1 KGHDR and CDR2 SFDVKD come from the germline V gene. V lost 5 bases, J lost 8 bases, and 11 bases stayed unmatched. This CDR3 contains 15 residues.

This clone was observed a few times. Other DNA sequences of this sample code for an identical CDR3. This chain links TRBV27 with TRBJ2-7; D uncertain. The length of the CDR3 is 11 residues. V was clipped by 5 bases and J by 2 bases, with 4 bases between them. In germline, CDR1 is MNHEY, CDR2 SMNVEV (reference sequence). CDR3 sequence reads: CASSTPYEQYF. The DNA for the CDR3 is TGTGCCAGCAGTACCCCCTACGAGCAGTACTTC.

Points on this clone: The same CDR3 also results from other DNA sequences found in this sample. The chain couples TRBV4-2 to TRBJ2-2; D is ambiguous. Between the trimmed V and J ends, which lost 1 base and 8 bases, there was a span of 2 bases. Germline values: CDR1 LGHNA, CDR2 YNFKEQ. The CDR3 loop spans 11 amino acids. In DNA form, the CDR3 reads TGTGCCAGCAGCCAAGCGGGGGAGCTGTTTTTT. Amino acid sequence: CASSQAGELFF.

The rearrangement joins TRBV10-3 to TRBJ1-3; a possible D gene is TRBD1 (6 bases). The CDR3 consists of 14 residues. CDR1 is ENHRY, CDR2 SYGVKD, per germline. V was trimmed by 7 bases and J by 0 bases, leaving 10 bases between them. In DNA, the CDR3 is TGTGCCATCACAGGGGAGGGCTCTGGAAACACCATATATTTT. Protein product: CAITGEGSGNTIYF.

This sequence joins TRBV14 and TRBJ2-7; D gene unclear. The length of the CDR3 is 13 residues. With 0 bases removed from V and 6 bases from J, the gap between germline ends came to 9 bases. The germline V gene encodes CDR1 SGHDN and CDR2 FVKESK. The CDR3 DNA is TGTGCCAGCAGCCAAGACAGCCGTCGCGAGCAGTACTTC. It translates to CASSQDSRREQYF.

The CDR3 region has the DNA TGCGCCAGCAGCTTGACGGTCTCTGGGGCCAACGTCCTGACTTTC. Protein sequence: CASSLTVSGANVLTF. The V call is TRBV5-1, the J call TRBJ2-6, with D unresolved. Germline values: CDR1 SGHRS, CDR2 YFSETQ. The CDR3 covers 15 residues. The V end lost 1 base, the J end lost 0 bases, and 5 bases lay between the germline ends.

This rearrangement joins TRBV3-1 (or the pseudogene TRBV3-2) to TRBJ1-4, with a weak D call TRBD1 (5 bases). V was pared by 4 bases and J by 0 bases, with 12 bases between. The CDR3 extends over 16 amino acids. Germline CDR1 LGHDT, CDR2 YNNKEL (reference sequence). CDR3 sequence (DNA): TGTGCCAGCAGCCTAGGAAAGACAGCAACTAATGAAAAACTGTTTTTT. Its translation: CASSLGKTATNEKLFF.

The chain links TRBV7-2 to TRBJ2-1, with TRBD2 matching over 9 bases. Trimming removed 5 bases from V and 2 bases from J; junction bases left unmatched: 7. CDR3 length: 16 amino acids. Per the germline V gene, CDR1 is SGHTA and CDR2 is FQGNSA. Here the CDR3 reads CASSPRLAETYNEQFF. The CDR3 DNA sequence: TGTGCCAGCAGCCCCAGACTAGCGGAAACCTACAATGAGCAGTTCTTC.

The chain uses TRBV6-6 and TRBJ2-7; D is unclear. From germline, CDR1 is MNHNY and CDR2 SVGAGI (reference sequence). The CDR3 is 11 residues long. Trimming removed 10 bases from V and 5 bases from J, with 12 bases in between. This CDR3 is CATRNVNEQYF. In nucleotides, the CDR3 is TGTGCCACCCGGAATGTCAACGAGCAGTACTTC.

The CDR3 loop reads CASSFGPPVGYGYTF. The CDR3 nucleotides read TGCGCCAGCAGCTTTGGGCCCCCCGTGGGCTATGGCTACACCTTC. This chain joins TRBV5-1 and TRBJ1-2; D ambiguous. Germline loops: CDR1 SGHRS, CDR2 YFSETQ. The CDR3 runs to 15 residues. V lost 2 bases and J lost 4, with 15 bases in between.

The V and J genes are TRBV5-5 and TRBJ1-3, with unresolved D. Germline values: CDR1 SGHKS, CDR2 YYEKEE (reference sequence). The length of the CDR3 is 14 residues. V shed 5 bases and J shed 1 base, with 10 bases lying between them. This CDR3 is CASSPFQSGNTIYF. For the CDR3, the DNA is TGTGCCAGCAGTCCCTTTCAGTCTGGAAACACCATATATTTT.

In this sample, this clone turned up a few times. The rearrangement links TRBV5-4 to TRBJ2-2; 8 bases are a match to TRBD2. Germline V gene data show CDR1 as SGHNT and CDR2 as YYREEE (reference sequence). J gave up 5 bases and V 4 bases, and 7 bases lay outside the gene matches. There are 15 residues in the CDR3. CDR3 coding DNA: TGTGCCAGCAGCCCCGGAGCGGGAGAGACCGGGGAGCTGTTTTTT. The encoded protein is CASSPGAGETGELFF.

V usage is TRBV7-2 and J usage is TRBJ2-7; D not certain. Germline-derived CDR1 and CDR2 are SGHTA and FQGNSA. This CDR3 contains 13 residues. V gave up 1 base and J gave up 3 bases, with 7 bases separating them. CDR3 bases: TGTGCCAGCAGCTTAGATCACCGCTACGAGCAGTACTTC. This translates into CASSLDHRYEQYF.

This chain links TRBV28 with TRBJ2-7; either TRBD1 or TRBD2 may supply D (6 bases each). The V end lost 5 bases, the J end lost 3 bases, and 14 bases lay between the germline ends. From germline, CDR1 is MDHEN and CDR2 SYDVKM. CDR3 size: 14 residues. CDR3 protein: CASSRIGGNYEQYF. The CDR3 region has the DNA TGTGCCAGCAGTAGAATAGGGGGGAACTACGAGCAGTACTTC.

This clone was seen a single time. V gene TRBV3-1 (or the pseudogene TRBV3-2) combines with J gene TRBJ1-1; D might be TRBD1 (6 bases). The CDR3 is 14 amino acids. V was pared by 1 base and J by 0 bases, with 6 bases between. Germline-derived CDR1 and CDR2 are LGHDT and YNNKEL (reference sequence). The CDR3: CASSQGTVNTEAFF. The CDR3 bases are TGTGCCAGCAGCCAAGGGACAGTGAACACTGAAGCTTTCTTT.

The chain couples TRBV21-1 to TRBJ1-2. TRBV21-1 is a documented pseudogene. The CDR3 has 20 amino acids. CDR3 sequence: CASSKARGGDSREGSGGYTF. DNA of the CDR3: TGTGCCAGCAGCAAAGCGCGAGGTGGTGACTCCAGGGAGGGAAGCGGAGGCTACACCTTC.

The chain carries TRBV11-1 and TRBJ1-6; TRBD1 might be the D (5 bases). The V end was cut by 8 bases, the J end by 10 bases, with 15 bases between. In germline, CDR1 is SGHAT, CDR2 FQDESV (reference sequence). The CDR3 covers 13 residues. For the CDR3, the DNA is TGTGCCAGCCAGGACAATCCTGGCTCACCCCTCCACTTT. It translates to CASQDNPGSPLHF.

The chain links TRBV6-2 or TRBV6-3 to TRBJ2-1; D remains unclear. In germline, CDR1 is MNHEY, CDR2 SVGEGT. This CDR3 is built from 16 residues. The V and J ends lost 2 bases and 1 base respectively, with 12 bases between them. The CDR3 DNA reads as TGTGCCAGCAGTTACACACGGGCCATGTCCTACAATGAGCAGTTCTTC. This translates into CASSYTRAMSYNEQFF.

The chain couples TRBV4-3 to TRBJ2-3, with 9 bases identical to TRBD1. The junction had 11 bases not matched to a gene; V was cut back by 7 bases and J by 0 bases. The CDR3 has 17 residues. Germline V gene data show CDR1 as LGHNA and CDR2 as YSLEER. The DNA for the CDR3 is TGCGCCAGCACTCGATCAAAGGACAGGGGAAGCACAGATACGCAGTATTTT. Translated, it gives CASTRSKDRGSTDTQYF.

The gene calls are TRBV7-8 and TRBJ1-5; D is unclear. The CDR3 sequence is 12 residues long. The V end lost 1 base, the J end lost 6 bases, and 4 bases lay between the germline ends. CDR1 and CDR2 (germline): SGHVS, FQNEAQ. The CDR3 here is CASSLGVQPQHF. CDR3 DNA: TGTGCCAGCAGCTTAGGGGTTCAGCCCCAGCATTTT.